The rows below give T cell receptor beta chains drawn from one sample of a study of T cell responses to AZD1222 COVID-19 vaccine. Some clones are missing from TCRdb's copy, which holds only in-frame ones; the method was immunoSEQ multiplex PCR. This repertoire shows some 120,000 clones, 88% found once; its top ten account for roughly 4.5%. Material: peripheral blood, obtained on day 0 of AZD1222 vaccination. These receptors were collected from an adult in good health. The CDR3 runs from the conserved cysteine through the conserved F or W. D genes are given only for firm matches. A clone size is listed for some rows: how often the clone was seen (once, few, many), or a class if it is expanded.

J gene | clone size | D gene | V gene | CDR3 protein | CDR3 DNA
TRBJ1-5 | . | . | TRBV6-5 | CASSYSGGNQPQHF | TGTGCCAGCAGTTACTCAGGGGGCAATCAGCCCCAGCATTTT
TRBJ1-2 | . | . | TRBV2 | CASSEDKNYGYTF | TGTGCCAGCAGCGAGGACAAGAACTATGGCTACACCTTC
TRBJ2-7 | . | . | TRBV5-1 | CASSLLLGSYEQYF | TGCGCCAGCAGCCTTCTCCTCGGCTCCTACGAGCAGTACTTC
TRBJ2-1 | . | . | TRBV5-4 | CASARRESGEQFF | TGTGCCAGCGCTCGCCGGGAGAGTGGTGAGCAGTTCTTC
TRBJ1-2 | . | . | TRBV6-5 | CASSLRQSGFPYGYTF | TGTGCCAGCAGTTTGCGACAGTCGGGATTTCCATATGGCTACACCTTC
TRBJ1-2 | . | . | TRBV6-5 | CASLAGPNYGYTF | TGTGCCAGCCTGGCAGGACCTAACTATGGCTACACCTTC
TRBJ2-1 | . | . | TRBV3-1/TRBV3-2 | CASSQNNNEQFF | TGTGCCAGCAGCCAAAATAACAATGAGCAGTTCTTC
TRBJ1-3 | . | . | TRBV24-1 | CATSDRGSGNTIYF | TGTGCCACCAGTGATCGGGGTTCTGGAAACACCATATATTTT
TRBJ1-2 | . | . | TRBV12-3/TRBV12-4 | CASLGMDSGGYTF | TGTGCCAGCCTTGGAATGGATTCGGGGGGCTACACCTTC
TRBJ2-7 | once | TRBD1 | TRBV9 | CASSAAQGATYEQYF | TGTGCCAGCAGCGCCGCACAGGGGGCGACTTACGAGCAGTACTTC
TRBJ2-5 | . | . | TRBV11-2 | CASTLDGRGGETQYF | TGTGCCAGCACCTTAGATGGGCGGGGAGGAGAGACCCAGTACTTC
TRBJ1-3 | . | . | TRBV4-2 | CASGAGSGNTIYF | TGTGCCTCCGGGGCTGGGTCTGGAAACACCATATATTTT
TRBJ1-5 | . | . | TRBV2 | CASRPDNLVNQPQHF | TGTGCCAGCAGACCGGACAATTTGGTAAATCAGCCCCAGCATTTT